These T cell receptor beta chains were read from a single sample in a study of T cell repertoires in cytomegalovirus infection. These TCRs are of unknown antigen specificity. TCRdb reanalysed the reads using MiXCR and keeps one entry per CDR3 protein. The profile shows roughly 920,000 distinct CDR3 sequences, 25% to 40% of them singletons. The sequences come from cultured CD8+ T cells from PBMCs, collected from culture after CMV antigen stimulation. These receptors all come from a human donor in good health (CMV status not recorded). Some clones in this sample may be carry-over from other donors' samples. The CDR3 runs from the conserved cysteine through the conserved F or W. A D gene is named only where the DNA matches it firmly. Clone size is given for some rows only: seen once, a few or many times, or a class if the clone is expanded.

v_gene	abundance	d_gene	j_gene	CDR3aa	CDR3nt
TRBV7-9	NA	TRBD1	TRBJ1-5	CASSLALQGANQPQHF	TGTGCCAGCAGCTTAGCGCTCCAGGGGGCTAATCAGCCCCAGCATTTT
TRBV7-3	few	TRBD1	TRBJ1-1	CASSLTGGDRVINTEAFF	TGTGCCAGCAGCTTAACAGGAGGGGACAGGGTAATAAACACTGAAGCTTTCTTT
TRBV20-1	few	NA	TRBJ2-3	CSAPGGGHWRLDTQYF	TGCAGTGCCCCCGGAGGCGGGCACTGGCGGTTAGATACGCAGTATTTT
TRBV27	NA	TRBD2	TRBJ2-2	CASSSGLAGPTGELFF	TGTGCCAGCAGTTCGGGACTAGCGGGTCCAACCGGGGAGCTGTTTTTT
TRBV6-8	NA	NA	TRBJ2-2	CVSTGRTGELFF	TGTGTCAGCACCGGGAGAACCGGGGAGCTGTTTTTT
TRBV27	NA	NA	TRBJ2-1	CASSYGNEKFF	TGTGCCAGCAGTTACGGCAATGAGAAGTTCTTC
TRBV19	few	NA	TRBJ1-2	CASSIIRGGQSYGYTF	TGTGCCAGTAGTATCATCCGGGGGGGACAAAGCTATGGCTACACCTTC
TRBV6-2/TRBV6-3	NA	NA	TRBJ2-4	CASSYMRGRAKNIQYF	TGTGCCAGCAGTTACATGAGGGGCAGGGCCAAAAACATTCAGTACTTC
TRBV6-2/TRBV6-3	few	NA	TRBJ2-3	CASTSPGKGADTQYF	TGTGCCAGCACCTCCCCAGGGAAAGGGGCAGATACGCAGTATTTT
TRBV19	NA	NA	TRBJ1-1	CASSIKTHQEAFF	TGTGCCAGTAGTATCAAAACCCACCAGGAAGCTTTCTTT
TRBV7-9	NA	TRBD1	TRBJ2-7	CASSLVGGTGASYEQYF	TGTGCCAGCAGCTTAGTCGGCGGGACAGGGGCCTCCTACGAGCAGTACTTC
TRBV6-1	NA	NA	TRBJ1-5	CASSEARTGPPQHF	TGTGCCAGCAGTGAAGCGAGAACAGGTCCCCCCCAGCATTTT
TRBV4-3	NA	NA	TRBJ2-2	CASRGGGDTGELFF	TGCGCCAGCAGGGGCGGAGGAGACACCGGGGAGCTGTTTTTT
TRBV7-9	NA	TRBD1	TRBJ2-3	CASSPTPGQVPDTQYF	TGTGCCAGCAGCCCAACCCCGGGACAGGTACCAGATACGCAGTATTTT
TRBV6-6	many	NA	TRBJ1-5	CASSYSIGDSNQPQHF	TGTGCCAGCAGTTACTCGATCGGTGATAGCAATCAGCCCCAGCATTTT
TRBV12-3/TRBV12-4	NA	TRBD1	TRBJ2-2	CASSPDDREHTGELFF	TGTGCCAGCAGTCCAGACGACAGGGAGCACACCGGGGAGCTGTTTTTT
TRBV29-1	many	NA	TRBJ1-1	CSVRPQEIGAFF	TGCAGCGTAAGACCCCAGGAGATTGGAGCTTTCTTT
TRBV20-1	few	NA	TRBJ1-4	CSALIRGTNEKLFF	TGCAGTGCCTTAATCAGGGGAACTAATGAAAAACTGTTTTTT
TRBV5-6	NA	NA	TRBJ2-1	CASSPRERYNEQFF	TGTGCCAGCAGCCCCCGGGAACGCTACAATGAGCAGTTCTTC
TRBV6-1	NA	NA	TRBJ2-1	CASSGETAPFNEQFF	TGTGCCAGCAGCGGGGAAACAGCCCCTTTCAATGAGCAGTTCTTC
TRBV13	NA	NA	TRBJ1-5	CASSLGGRGHQPQHF	TGTGCCAGCAGCTTAGGAGGCAGGGGCCATCAGCCCCAGCATTTT
TRBV4-1	NA	NA	TRBJ1-1	CASSQAGMNTEAFF	TGCGCCAGCAGCCAAGCGGGGATGAACACTGAAGCTTTCTTT